The 14 T cell receptor beta chains given below trace back to one sample, sequenced in a study of OX40 agonist ivuxolimab in advanced cancers. Produced via immunoSEQ multiplex PCR; TCRdb's table is partial and in-frame only. The sample holds approximately 100,000 clones, around nine tenths seen once. The source was CD4+ or CD8+ T cells sorted from blood, collected in a trial of the OX40 agonist ivuxolimab. These receptors were collected from an adult with an advanced solid tumor such as melanoma, head and neck, liver or kidney cancer.

The chain links TRBV18 to TRBJ2-7; 8 bases agree with TRBD1. This CDR3 comprises 13 residues. CDR1 KGHSH and CDR2 LQKENI come from the germline V gene. V was pared by 8 bases and J by 3 bases, with 6 bases of the junction left unmatched. The DNA of the CDR3 is TGTGCCAGCCGTTCACAGGGGGTCTACGAGCAGTACTTC. This translates into CASRSQGVYEQYF.

V and J are TRBV6-5 and TRBJ1-3; TRBD1 is a possible D gene (6 bases). Germline V gene lookup returns CDR1 MNHEY and CDR2 SVGAGI. The CDR3 spans 15 residues. Trimming removed 0 bases from V and 7 bases from J, with 13 bases in between. In DNA, the CDR3 is TGTGCCAGCAGTTACTCGGGGGGGCGAGGGAACACCATATATTTT. Its translation is CASSYSGGRGNTIYF.

The CDR3 spells CASSLTGIGYTF. The CDR3 nucleotides read TGTGCCAGCAGTTTGACGGGGATTGGCTACACCTTC. V usage is TRBV28 and J usage is TRBJ1-2, with no clear D. Between the trimmed V and J ends, which lost 3 bases and 7 bases, there was a span of 9 bases. Germline values: CDR1 MDHEN, CDR2 SYDVKM. The CDR3 has 12 amino acids.

This chain connects TRBV7-2 to TRBJ2-7, with D maybe TRBD1 (6 bases). V was pared by 5 bases and J by 3 bases, with 17 bases between. The CDR3 runs 15 residues. CDR1 is SGHTA and CDR2 is FQGNSA in the germline V gene. The CDR3 DNA sequence: TGTGCCAGCAGCCCAAGACAGGCAACCCACTACGAGCAGTACTTC. Its protein product is CASSPRQATHYEQYF.

This chain connects TRBV4-1 to TRBJ1-1, with D unresolved. Trimming removed 4 bases from V and 11 bases from J, with 11 bases in between. Germline V gene sequence: CDR1 MGHRA, CDR2 YSYEKL. The CDR3 spans 11 residues. CDR3 nucleotides: TGCGCCAGCAGCCGGGCTGGTAGGGCTTTCTTT. Protein sequence: CASSRAGRAFF.

This chain uses TRBV18 with TRBJ1-1; no definite D call. Trimming shortened V by 3 bases and J by 1 base, and 6 bases separated the two germline ends. The CDR3 is 13 amino acids. Germline V lookup: CDR1 KGHSH, CDR2 LQKENI. CDR3 bases: TGTGCCAGCTCACCGGCTGAGAACACTGAAGCTTTCTTT. Its translation is CASSPAENTEAFF.

This clone was seen only once. V is TRBV19 and J is TRBJ2-7; TRBD1 matches at 7 bases. The CDR3 totals 14 residues. Trimming removed 3 bases from V and 0 bases from J; junction bases left unmatched: 2. The germline gives CDR1 LNHDA, CDR2 SQIVND (reference sequence). The CDR3 spells CASSIRDSSYEQYF. As DNA, the CDR3 is TGTGCCAGTAGTATCCGGGACAGCTCCTACGAGCAGTACTTC.

V and J are TRBV7-9 and TRBJ1-1; no clear D gene. V was trimmed by 8 bases and J by 4 bases, leaving 8 bases between them. The germline V gene has CDR1 SEHNR and CDR2 FQNEAQ (reference sequence). The CDR3 covers 11 residues. This CDR3 reads CASAVGTEAFF. The DNA of the CDR3 is TGTGCCAGCGCGGTTGGCACTGAAGCTTTCTTT.

This chain uses TRBV19 with TRBJ1-2; 11 bases are a match to TRBD1. Per the germline V gene, CDR1 is LNHDA and CDR2 is SQIVND (reference sequence). The CDR3 has 15 residues. Trimming cost V 11 bases and J 0 bases; bases outside gene matches: 8. The CDR3 nucleotides are TGTGCCGCCAGGACAGGGGGCGCAACTAACTATGGCTACACCTTC. It codes for CAARTGGATNYGYTF.

This clone was seen only a few times. The sample contains more than one DNA sequence encoding this CDR3. In DNA, the CDR3 is TGTGCCAGCAGCCAGGGGACAGCAAATTCACCCCTCCACTTT. This sequence encodes CASSQGTANSPLHF. The chain has TRBV14 and TRBJ1-6; 7 bases line up with TRBD1. The CDR3 consists of 14 residues. Germline CDR1 and CDR2: SGHDN and FVKESK. V shed 3 bases, J shed 7 bases, and the junction held 3 bases outside the gene matches.

This clone was found once. The chain employs TRBV7-8 and TRBJ1-6; the match to TRBD1 covers 7 bases. Germline V gives CDR1 SGHVS, CDR2 FQNEAQ. CDR3 length: 15 amino acids. The trim removed 5 bases at V and 7 bases at J, leaving 8 bases unmatched. This chain's CDR3 is CASSLTGKNNSPLHF. CDR3 sequence (DNA): TGTGCCAGCAGCCTGACAGGGAAGAACAATTCACCCCTCCACTTT.

The V gene is TRBV2, the J gene TRBJ2-3; D tentatively reads TRBD1 or TRBD2 (5 bases each). Looked up from germline, CDR1 is SNHLY and CDR2 is FYNNEI. Trimming left V 0 bases short and J 6 bases short, with 10 bases between. The CDR3 runs 14 residues. The CDR3 protein is CASSEAPGSDTQYF. CDR3 nucleotides: TGTGCCAGCAGTGAAGCGCCAGGGAGCGATACGCAGTATTTT.

The chain joins TRBV9 to TRBJ1-2, with D unresolved. Per germline, CDR1 SGDLS and CDR2 YYNGEE. Between the trimmed V and J ends, which lost 0 bases and 8 bases, there was a span of 17 bases. The CDR3 length is 15 residues. The DNA for the CDR3 is TGTGCCAGCAGCGTAGACTTGGACTCCTCGGAGGGCTACACCTTC. Encoded protein: CASSVDLDSSEGYTF.

This chain links TRBV19 with TRBJ2-5, with 8 bases identical to TRBD1. The ends lost 2 bases at V and 2 bases at J; junction bases unmatched: 4. Germline loops: CDR1 LNHDA, CDR2 SQIVND (reference sequence). CDR3 length equals 15 residues. The CDR3: CASSIIRGPQETQYF. The CDR3 DNA reads TGTGCCAGTAGTATAATCAGGGGGCCTCAAGAGACCCAGTACTTC.